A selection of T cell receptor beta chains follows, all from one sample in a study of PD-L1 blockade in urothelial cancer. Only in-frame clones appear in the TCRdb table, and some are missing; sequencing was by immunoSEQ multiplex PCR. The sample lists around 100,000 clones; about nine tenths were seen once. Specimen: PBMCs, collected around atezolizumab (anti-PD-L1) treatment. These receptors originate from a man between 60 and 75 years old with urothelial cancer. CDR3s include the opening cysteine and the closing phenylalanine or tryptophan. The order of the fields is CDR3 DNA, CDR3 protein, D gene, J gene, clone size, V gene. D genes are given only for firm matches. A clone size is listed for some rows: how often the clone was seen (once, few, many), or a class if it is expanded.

TGTGCCAGTAGTACTCAGGGGGCGGACGAGCAGTACTTC	CASSTQGADEQYF	TRBD1	TRBJ2-7	-	TRBV19
TGTGCCAGCAGCTTGTACGTCAGGGGGCCGACTGAAGCTTTCTTT	CASSLYVRGPTEAFF	TRBD1	TRBJ1-1	once	TRBV5-4
TGTGCCAGCAGTTACTCGGGACAATCAGGGAATCAGCCCCAGCATTTT	CASSYSGQSGNQPQHF	-	TRBJ1-5	few	TRBV6-6
TGTGCCAGCAGTTTTTTACACTCGGGTGGAATCAACGGCTACACCTTC	CASSFLHSGGINGYTF	-	TRBJ1-2	-	TRBV27
TGTGCCAGCAGTTTATTAGCGGACCATCAGCCCCAGCATTTT	CASSLLADHQPQHF	-	TRBJ1-5	-	TRBV28
TGCGCCAGCAGCCCCCTGGCGGGACAGAGCTCTGGGGCCAACGTCCTGACTTTC	CASSPLAGQSSGANVLTF	-	TRBJ2-6	-	TRBV5-1
TGTGCCAGCAGTTTATCTATTACAGATACGCAGTATTTT	CASSLSITDTQYF	-	TRBJ2-3	-	TRBV27
TGTGCCAGCAGCCGCCGGCGGGGGACCCAAGAGACCCAGTACTTC	CASSRRRGTQETQYF	TRBD2	TRBJ2-5	-	TRBV13
TGTGCCAGCTGGGACAGGGACGAGCAGTACTTC	CASWDRDEQYF	TRBD1	TRBJ2-7	-	TRBV2
TGCGCCAGCAGCTACTCTAGCGGGAGAGGTAATGAGCAGTTCTTC	CASSYSSGRGNEQFF	TRBD2	TRBJ2-1	once	TRBV5-1
TGTGCCAGCAGCGTAGACAGGGCCTCACCCCTCCACTTT	CASSVDRASPLHF	TRBD1	TRBJ1-6	-	TRBV11-2
TGTGCCAGCAGCGTCGGGACTAGCGGATTATACGAGCAGTACTTC	CASSVGTSGLYEQYF	TRBD2	TRBJ2-7	-	TRBV9
TGTGCCAGTAGTTCCGGGCAGGGAAACTACGAGCAGTACTTC	CASSSGQGNYEQYF	-	TRBJ2-7	-	TRBV19
TGCGCCAGCAGCCAAACGGGACTAGCGGGGGGAGTGGAGACCCAGTACTTC	CASSQTGLAGGVETQYF	TRBD2	TRBJ2-5	-	TRBV4-3
TGTGCCAGCACCGAGGGGTGGCGGGGAGGAGAGACCCAGTACTTC	CASTEGWRGGETQYF	-	TRBJ2-5	-	TRBV6-1
TGCGCCAGCAGCCAAGATGGCGGGAGCCACAATGAGCAGTTCTTC	CASSQDGGSHNEQFF	TRBD2	TRBJ2-1	-	TRBV4-1
TGCGCCAGCAGCTTCGGACAGATTTCCTCGGGGAATGAAAAACTGTTTTTT	CASSFGQISSGNEKLFF	-	TRBJ1-4	-	TRBV5-1
TGTGCCATCAGTGAGGCGGGGGAGGTTTACGAGCAGTACTTC	CAISEAGEVYEQYF	TRBD2	TRBJ2-7	-	TRBV10-3